This T cell receptor beta chain was documented in a study of shared clonotypes between healthy human individuals. Study-level findings and limits: Between a few donors, naive CD4 clonotypes were shared at a level of approximately 5%.

CD4+ cells underwent separation, giving CD45RA+ naive and CD45RA-negative memory subsets. Germline V gives CDR1 ENHRY, CDR2 SYGVKD. Trimming shortened V by 1 base and J by 0 bases, and 6 bases separated the two germline ends. The CDR3 spans 14 residues. TCRdb keeps only in-frame clones here, not all; method: immunoSEQ multiplex PCR. The sample contains 2 million to 2.5 million clones, 80% to 95% of which appear only once. Comments on this clone: Its antigen remains unknown.

J is TRBJ1-1 and V is TRBV10-3; TRBD1 is a possible D gene (5 bases). This TCR was sampled from a man aged 18 to 30 in good health. Some clones in this sample may be carry-over from other donors' samples. The source material was naive CD4+ T cells from PBMCs. The subset: CD45RA+ positively selected. CDR3 residues: CAISEWGVNTEAFF. DNA for the CDR3: TGTGCCATCAGTGAGTGGGGGGTGAACACTGAAGCTTTCTTT.